Below, one T cell receptor beta chain is given with its context. What it binds is not known. The data were obtained in a study of T cell responses to AZD1222 COVID-19 vaccine. Study-level background: Second-dose intervals of approximately 4 or approximately 12 weeks were pooled. Notes on the study in general: Spike was spanned by vaccine-associated CD4 TCRs, with dominance at 160-218 and 743-854. Nearly half of the spike-specific TCRs reportedly recognize variant regions that carry no mutations. After the peak T cell response, and only then, were repertoires sampled.

TCRdb's copy holds only in-frame clones and misses some; the assay was immunoSEQ multiplex PCR. The table includes 68,000 or so clones, about 80% detected once. Trimming cost V 4 bases and J 4 bases, with 17 bases left between them. The CDR3 is 15 amino acids. Looked up from germline, CDR1 is SGHTS and CDR2 is YDEGEE. This clonotype originated in an adult in good health. The input for sequencing was peripheral blood, taken on day 0 of AZD1222 vaccination. This chain connects TRBV5-8 to TRBJ1-1, with D perhaps TRBD1 (6 bases). CDR3 residues: CASSPRGGLGTEAFF. CDR3 DNA: TGTGCCAGCAGCCCAAGGGGGGGGCTCGGCACTGAAGCTTTCTTT. The entire variable domain, with the rest obtained from reference TRBV5-8 and TRBJ1-1, is as follows: EAGVTQSPTHLIKTRGQQATLRCSPISGHTSVYWYQQALGLGLQFLLWYDEGEERNRGNFPPRFSGRQFPNYSSELNVNALELEDSALYLCASSPRGGLGTEAFFGQGTRLTVV.